This T cell receptor beta chain stems from a study of blood T cell repertoires in COVID-19. After removal of 4 bases from V and 0 bases from J, the junction contained 6 bases not matched to a gene. Germline CDR1 SGHNT, CDR2 YYREEE (reference sequence). The CDR3 runs 17 residues. The repertoire was sequenced with immunoSEQ multiplex PCR; TCRdb's copy has only in-frame clones and lacks some. The data contain hundreds of thousands of clones, 88% of them singletons. The material sequenced was peripheral blood. The TCR sequence derives from a woman aged 70-85 years with COVID-19, enrolled during active disease. The chain has TRBV5-4 and TRBJ2-2, with 10 bases fitting TRBD2. Here the CDR3 reads CASSPSGGATNTGELFF. For the CDR3, the DNA is TGTGCCAGCAGCCCGAGCGGGGGGGCGACGAACACCGGGGAGCTGTTTTTT.